One and the same sample provided the 9 T cell receptor beta chains below, sequenced in a study of blood T cell repertoires in COVID-19. Assay: immunoSEQ multiplex PCR; the TCRdb copy retains only in-frame clones and omits some. The profile shows over 350,000 clones, 87% of them singletons. Sequences were obtained from PBMCs or T cells enriched from blood (not recorded which). These TCRs come from a woman between 18 and 29 years old with acute COVID-19.

This clone appeared once. J is TRBJ2-7 and V is TRBV7-9; 7 bases map to TRBD1. The CDR3 spans 17 residues. The germline gives CDR1 SEHNR, CDR2 FQNEAQ (reference sequence). Germline trimming cut 2 bases from V and 1 base from J; bases unmatched to any gene: 11. CDR3 residues: CASSLLKRDSPSYEQYF. For the CDR3, the DNA is TGTGCCAGCAGCTTACTAAAGAGGGACAGTCCTTCCTACGAGCAGTACTTC.

The chain recombines TRBV7-2 with TRBJ1-6; no clear D. V was trimmed by 3 bases and J by 7 bases, leaving 19 bases between them. The V gene's germline CDR1 is SGHTA and CDR2 FQGNSA. The CDR3 extends over 17 amino acids. The CDR3 DNA is TGTGCCAGCAGCTTCCAAAATAGACTGAACTGGAATTCACCCCTCCACTTT. This encodes CASSFQNRLNWNSPLHF.

The rearrangement links TRBV10-3 to TRBJ2-2; 10 positions match TRBD2. The CDR3 sequence is 14 residues long. Germline CDR1 and CDR2: ENHRY and SYGVKD. V trimming: 3 bases; J trimming: 5 bases; junction bases outside the gene matches: 0. The CDR3 DNA is TGTGCCATCAGTGAACTAGCGGGGACCGGGGAGCTGTTTTTT. It translates to CAISELAGTGELFF.

In DNA form, the CDR3 reads TGTGCCAGCAGTTTTAGCCCGAGAAACACTGAAGCTTTCTTT. The encoded protein is CASSFSPRNTEAFF. This chain links TRBV28 with TRBJ1-1, with no clear D. Trimming took 3 bases from V and 2 from J, leaving 10 bases between them. Looked up from germline, CDR1 is MDHEN and CDR2 is SYDVKM. CDR3 length: 14 amino acids. The full variable domain, completed using reference TRBV28 and TRBJ1-1, is DVKVTQSSRYLVKRTGEKVFLECVQDMDHENMFWYRQDPGLGLRLIYFSYDVKMKEKGDIPEGYSVSREKKERFSLILESASTNQTSMYLCASSFSPRNTEAFFGQGTRLTVV.

The chain uses TRBV15 and TRBJ2-7, with 10 bases aligning to TRBD2. V lost 1 base and J lost 5; bases outside the gene matches: 5. CDR3 length equals 15 residues. Per germline, CDR1 LNHNV and CDR2 YYDKDF (reference sequence). The chain's CDR3 is CATSRGPGTSDEQYF. In DNA form, the CDR3 reads TGTGCCACCAGCAGAGGACCCGGGACTAGCGACGAGCAGTACTTC.

The V call is TRBV11-3, the J call TRBJ2-5; tentative D call: TRBD1 (5 bases). V gave up 4 bases and J gave up 5 bases, with 11 bases separating them. Germline V lookup: CDR1 SGHNT, CDR2 YENEEA. The CDR3 runs 13 residues. CDR3 bases: TGTGCCAGCAGCTCAGGGCGCAAGGAGACCCAGTACTTC. Protein sequence: CASSSGRKETQYF.

The V and J genes are TRBV2 and TRBJ1-1; the D gene is possibly TRBD1 (5 bases). Trimming removed 6 bases at V and 0 bases at J, with 8 bases between. This CDR3 contains 13 residues. Per germline, CDR1 SNHLY and CDR2 FYNNEI. CDR3 loop: CASRKGMNTEAFF. For the CDR3, the DNA is TGTGCCAGCAGGAAGGGGATGAACACTGAAGCTTTCTTT.

This chain joins TRBV15 and TRBJ2-1; 11 nucleotides line up with TRBD2. With 3 bases clipped from V and 0 bases from J, the junction kept 13 bases outside the gene matches. The CDR3 sequence is 20 residues long. The germline CDR1 and CDR2 sequences are LNHNV and YYDKDF (reference sequence). The CDR3 loop reads CATSRPRVAGGQSSYNEQFF. The CDR3 coding sequence is TGTGCCACCAGCAGGCCAAGGGTAGCGGGAGGGCAGAGCTCCTACAATGAGCAGTTCTTC. The whole variable domain, remainder taken from reference TRBV15 and TRBJ2-1, is DAMVIQNPRYQVTQFGKPVTLSCSQTLNHNVMYWYQQKSSQAPKLLFHYYDKDFNNEADTPDNFQSRRPNTSFCFLDIRSPGLGDTAMYLCATSRPRVAGGQSSYNEQFFGPGTRLTVL.

V and J are TRBV11-2 and TRBJ1-2, with TRBD1 as a possible D gene (5 bases). The germline CDR1 and CDR2 sequences are SGHAT and FQNNGV. Trimming shortened V by 0 bases and J by 3 bases, and 11 bases separated the two germline ends. The CDR3 sequence is 15 residues long. The CDR3 coding sequence is TGTGCCAGCAGCTTAGAACTCAGGGTAGACTATGGCTACACCTTC. This translates into CASSLELRVDYGYTF.